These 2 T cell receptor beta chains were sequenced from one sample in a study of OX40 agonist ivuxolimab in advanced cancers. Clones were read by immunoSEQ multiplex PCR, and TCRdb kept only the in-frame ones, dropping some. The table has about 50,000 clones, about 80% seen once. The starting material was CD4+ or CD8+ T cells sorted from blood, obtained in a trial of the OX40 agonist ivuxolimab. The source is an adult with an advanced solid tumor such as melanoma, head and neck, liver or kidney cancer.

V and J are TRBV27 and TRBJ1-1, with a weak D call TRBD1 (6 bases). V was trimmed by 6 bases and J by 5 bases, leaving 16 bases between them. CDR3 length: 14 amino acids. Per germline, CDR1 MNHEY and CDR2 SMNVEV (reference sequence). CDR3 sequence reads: CASSHQGGETEAFF. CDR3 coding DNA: TGTGCCAGCAGCCACCAAGGGGGGGAGACTGAAGCTTTCTTT.

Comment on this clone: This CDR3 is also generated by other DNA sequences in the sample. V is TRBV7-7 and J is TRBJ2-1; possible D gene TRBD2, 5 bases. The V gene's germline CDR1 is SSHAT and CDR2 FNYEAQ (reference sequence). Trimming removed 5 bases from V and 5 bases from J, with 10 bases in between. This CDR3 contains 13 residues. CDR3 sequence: CASSPGLNNEQFF. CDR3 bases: TGTGCCAGCAGCCCCGGACTGAACAATGAGCAGTTCTTC.